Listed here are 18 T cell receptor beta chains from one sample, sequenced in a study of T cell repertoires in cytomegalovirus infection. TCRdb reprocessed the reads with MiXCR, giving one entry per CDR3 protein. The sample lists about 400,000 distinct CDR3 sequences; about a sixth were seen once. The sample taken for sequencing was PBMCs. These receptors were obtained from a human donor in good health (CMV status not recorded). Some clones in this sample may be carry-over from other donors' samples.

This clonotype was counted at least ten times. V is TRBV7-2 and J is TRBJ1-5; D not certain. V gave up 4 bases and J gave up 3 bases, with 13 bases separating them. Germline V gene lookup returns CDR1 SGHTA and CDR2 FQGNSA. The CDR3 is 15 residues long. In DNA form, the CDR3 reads TGTGCCAGCAGCTATGGGCTAGGATTCAATCAGCCCCAGCATTTT. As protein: CASSYGLGFNQPQHF.

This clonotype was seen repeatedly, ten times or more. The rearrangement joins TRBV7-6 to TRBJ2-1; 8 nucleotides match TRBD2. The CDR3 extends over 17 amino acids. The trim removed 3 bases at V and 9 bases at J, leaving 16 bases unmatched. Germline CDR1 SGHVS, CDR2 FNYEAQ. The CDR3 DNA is TGTGCCAGCAGCTTCCTAGCGGGCCCAGGAAGGGCGGGTGAGCAGTTCTTC. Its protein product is CASSFLAGPGRAGEQFF.

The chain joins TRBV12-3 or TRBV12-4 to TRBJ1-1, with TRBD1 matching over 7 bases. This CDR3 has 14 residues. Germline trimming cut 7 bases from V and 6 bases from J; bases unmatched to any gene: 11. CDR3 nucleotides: TGTGCCAGCAAACTGACAGGGCGCAGCCCTGAAGCTTTCTTT. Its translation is CASKLTGRSPEAFF.

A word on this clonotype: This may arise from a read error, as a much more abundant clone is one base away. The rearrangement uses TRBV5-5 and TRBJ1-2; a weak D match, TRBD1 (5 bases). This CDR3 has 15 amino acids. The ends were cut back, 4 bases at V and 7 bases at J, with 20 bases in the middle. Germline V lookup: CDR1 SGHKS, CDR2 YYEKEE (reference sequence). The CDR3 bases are TGTGCCAGCAGCCAAGGGGTGACAGTGGTCGGTGGCTACACCTTC. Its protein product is CASSQGVTVVGGYTF.

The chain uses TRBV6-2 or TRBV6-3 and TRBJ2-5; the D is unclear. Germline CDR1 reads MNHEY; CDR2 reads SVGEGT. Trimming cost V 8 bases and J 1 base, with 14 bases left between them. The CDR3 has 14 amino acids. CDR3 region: CASRVTKLQETQYF. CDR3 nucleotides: TGTGCCAGCCGGGTAACCAAGCTCCAAGAGACCCAGTACTTC.

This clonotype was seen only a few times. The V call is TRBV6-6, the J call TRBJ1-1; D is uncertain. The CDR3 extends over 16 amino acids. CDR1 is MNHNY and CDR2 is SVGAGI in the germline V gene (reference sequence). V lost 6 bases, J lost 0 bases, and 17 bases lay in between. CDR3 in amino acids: CASSRTRAQMNTEAFF. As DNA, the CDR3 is TGTGCCAGCAGCAGAACGCGCGCTCAGATGAACACTGAAGCTTTCTTT.

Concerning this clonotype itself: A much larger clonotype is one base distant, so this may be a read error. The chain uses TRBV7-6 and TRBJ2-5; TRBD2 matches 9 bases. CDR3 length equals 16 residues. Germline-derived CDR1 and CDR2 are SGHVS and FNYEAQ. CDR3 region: CASCLLASGNQETQYF. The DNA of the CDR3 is TGTGCCAGCTGCTTACTCGCTAGCGGGAACCAAGAGACCCAGTACTTC.

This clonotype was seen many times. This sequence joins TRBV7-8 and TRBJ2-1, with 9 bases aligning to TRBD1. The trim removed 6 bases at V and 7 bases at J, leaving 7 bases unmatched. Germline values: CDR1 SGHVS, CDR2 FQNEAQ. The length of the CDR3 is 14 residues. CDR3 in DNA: TGTGCCAGCAGTTGGACAGGGGATGGTAATGAGCAGTTCTTC. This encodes CASSWTGDGNEQFF. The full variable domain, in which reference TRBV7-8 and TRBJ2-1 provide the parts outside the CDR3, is GAGVSQSPRYKVAKRGQDVALRCDPISGHVSLFWYQQALGQGPEFLTYFQNEAQLDKSGLPSDRFFAERPEGSVSTLKIQRTQQEDSAVYLCASSWTGDGNEQFFGPGTRLTVL.

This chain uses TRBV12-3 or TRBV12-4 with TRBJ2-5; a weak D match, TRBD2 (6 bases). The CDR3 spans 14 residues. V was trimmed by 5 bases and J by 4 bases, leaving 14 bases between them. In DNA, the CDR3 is TGTGCCAGCAGTGAGGAGGGACGGGGAGAGACCCAGTACTTC. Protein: CASSEEGRGETQYF.

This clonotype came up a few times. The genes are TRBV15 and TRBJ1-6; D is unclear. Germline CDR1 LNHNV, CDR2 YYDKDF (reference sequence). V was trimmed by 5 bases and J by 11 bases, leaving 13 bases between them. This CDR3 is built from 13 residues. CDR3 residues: CATSEGIVTPLHF. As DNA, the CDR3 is TGTGCCACCAGCGAGGGCATTGTGACACCCCTCCACTTT.

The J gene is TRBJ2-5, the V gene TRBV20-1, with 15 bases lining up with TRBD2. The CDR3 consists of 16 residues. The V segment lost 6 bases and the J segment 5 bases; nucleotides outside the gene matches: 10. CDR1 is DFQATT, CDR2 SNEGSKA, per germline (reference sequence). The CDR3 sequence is CSATGLAGGVRETQYF. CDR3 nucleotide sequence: TGCAGTGCAACGGGACTAGCGGGAGGAGTTCGGGAGACCCAGTACTTC.

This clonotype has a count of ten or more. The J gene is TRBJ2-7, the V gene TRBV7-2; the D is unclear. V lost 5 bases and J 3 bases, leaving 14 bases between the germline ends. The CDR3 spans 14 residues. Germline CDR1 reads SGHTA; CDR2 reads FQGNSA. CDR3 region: CASSPMTGLYEQYF. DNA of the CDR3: TGTGCCAGCAGCCCCATGACTGGGCTCTACGAGCAGTACTTC.

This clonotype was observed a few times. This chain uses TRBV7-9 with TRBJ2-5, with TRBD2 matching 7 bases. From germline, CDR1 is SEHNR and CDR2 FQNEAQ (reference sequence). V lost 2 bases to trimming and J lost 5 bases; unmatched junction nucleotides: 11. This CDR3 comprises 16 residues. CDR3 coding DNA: TGTGCCAGCAGCTTAACGGGGGACTACCTAGAGGAGACCCAGTACTTC. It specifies CASSLTGDYLEETQYF.

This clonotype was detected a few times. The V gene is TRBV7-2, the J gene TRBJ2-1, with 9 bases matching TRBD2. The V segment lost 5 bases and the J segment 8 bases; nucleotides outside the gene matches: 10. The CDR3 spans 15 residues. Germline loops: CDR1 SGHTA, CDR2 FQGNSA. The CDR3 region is CASSPGLAGIYEQFF. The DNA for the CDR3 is TGTGCCAGCAGCCCCGGGCTAGCGGGAATTTATGAGCAGTTCTTC.

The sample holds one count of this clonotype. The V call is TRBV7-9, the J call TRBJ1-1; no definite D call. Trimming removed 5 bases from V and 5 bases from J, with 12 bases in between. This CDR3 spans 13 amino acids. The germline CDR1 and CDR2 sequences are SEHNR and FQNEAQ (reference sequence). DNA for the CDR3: TGTGCCAGCAGCAACCTTTTGGGGACTGAAGCTTTCTTT. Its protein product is CASSNLLGTEAFF.

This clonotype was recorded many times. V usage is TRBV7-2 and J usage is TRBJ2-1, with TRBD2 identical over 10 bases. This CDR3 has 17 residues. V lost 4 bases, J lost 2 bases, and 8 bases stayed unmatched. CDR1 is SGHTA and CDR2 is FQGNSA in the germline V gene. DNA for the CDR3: TGTGCCAGCAGCTCCCCAGCGGGAGGGCTAACCTACAATGAGCAGTTCTTC. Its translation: CASSSPAGGLTYNEQFF.

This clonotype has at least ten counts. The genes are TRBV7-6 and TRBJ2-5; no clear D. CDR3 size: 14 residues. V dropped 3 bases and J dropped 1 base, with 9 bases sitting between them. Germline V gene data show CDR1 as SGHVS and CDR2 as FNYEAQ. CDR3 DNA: TGTGCCAGCAGCTTTGGTCCCACCCAAGAGACCCAGTACTTC. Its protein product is CASSFGPTQETQYF.

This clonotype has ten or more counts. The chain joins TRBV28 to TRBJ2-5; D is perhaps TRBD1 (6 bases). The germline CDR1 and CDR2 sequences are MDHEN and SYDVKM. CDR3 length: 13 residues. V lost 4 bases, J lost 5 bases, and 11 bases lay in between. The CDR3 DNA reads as TGTGCCAGCAGTTGGGGGCCCAGGGAGACCCAGTACTTC. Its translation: CASSWGPRETQYF.